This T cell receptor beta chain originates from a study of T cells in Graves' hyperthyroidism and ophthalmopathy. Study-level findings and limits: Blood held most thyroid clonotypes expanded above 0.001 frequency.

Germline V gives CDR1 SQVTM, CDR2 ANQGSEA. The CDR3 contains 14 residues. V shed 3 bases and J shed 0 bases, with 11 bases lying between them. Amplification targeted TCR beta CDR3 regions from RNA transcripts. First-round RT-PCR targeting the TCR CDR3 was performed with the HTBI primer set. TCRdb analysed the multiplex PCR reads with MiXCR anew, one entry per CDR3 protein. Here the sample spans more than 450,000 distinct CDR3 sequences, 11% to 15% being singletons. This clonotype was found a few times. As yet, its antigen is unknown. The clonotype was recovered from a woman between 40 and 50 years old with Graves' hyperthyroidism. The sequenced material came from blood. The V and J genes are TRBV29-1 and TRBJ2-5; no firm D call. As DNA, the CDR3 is TGCAGCGTTGAGGTGGGCGCCAACCAAGAGACCCAGTACTTC. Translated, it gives CSVEVGANQETQYF.